Sequencing of this TCR beta chain was carried out in a study of shared clonotypes between healthy human individuals. Terminally differentiated effector memory CD45RA+ cells were excluded from the naive CD8 cells, which were CD45RO-negative and positively selected for CCR7. Trimming removed 0 bases at V and 7 bases at J, with 13 bases between. The CDR3 totals 14 residues. Germline V gives CDR1 SGHRS, CDR2 YFSETQ. TCRdb keeps only in-frame clones here, not all; method: immunoSEQ multiplex PCR. The sample includes roughly 2,000,000 clones, just under 95% of them seen just once. The receptor was derived from a man aged 18-30 years in good health. Some clones in this sample may be carry-over from other donors' samples. The material sequenced was naive CD8+ T cells from PBMCs. The chain has TRBV5-1 and TRBJ1-2, with D unclear. The CDR3 spells CASSLGSRAAGYTF. In nucleotides, the CDR3 is TGCGCCAGCAGCTTGGGTTCAAGGGCCGCTGGCTACACCTTC.